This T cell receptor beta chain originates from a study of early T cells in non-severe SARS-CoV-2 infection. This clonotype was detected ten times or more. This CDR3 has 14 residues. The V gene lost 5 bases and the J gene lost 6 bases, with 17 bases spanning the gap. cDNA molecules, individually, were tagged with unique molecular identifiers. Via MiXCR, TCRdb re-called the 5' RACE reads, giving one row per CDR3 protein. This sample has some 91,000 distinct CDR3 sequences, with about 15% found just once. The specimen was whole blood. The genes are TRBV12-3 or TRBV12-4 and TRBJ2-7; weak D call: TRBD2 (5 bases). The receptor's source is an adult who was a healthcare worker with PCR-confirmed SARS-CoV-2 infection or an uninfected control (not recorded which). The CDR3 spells CASSDRTLASEQYF. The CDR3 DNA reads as TGTGCCAGCAGTGATAGGACTCTCGCGAGCGAGCAGTACTTC.